This TCR beta chain was identified in a study of regulatory T cells in long-lasting Graves disease. Library construction for TCR beta used iRepertoire HTBI primers and Arm-PCR of CDR3 regions. One entry per CDR3 protein, called by TCRdb with MiXCR from the multiplex PCR reads. Here the sample spans hundreds of thousands of distinct CDR3 sequences, about 15% being singletons. Described time point: newly diagnosed GD, antithyroid drugs for less than 3 months. PBMC-derived RNA was used for the TCR library. Staff took about 9.8 milliliters of peripheral blood and put it into EDTA tubes. There are many counts of this clonotype. Germline-derived CDR1 and CDR2 are SNHLY and FYNNEI. This CDR3 has 14 amino acids. With 6 bases removed from V and 2 bases from J, the gap between germline ends came to 12 bases. In addition, the sample was reused for a study of T cells in Graves' hyperthyroidism and ophthalmopathy. That report adds: Reasons for excluding patients were uncontrolled infection, other autoimmune disease, pregnancy or lactation. An initial round of RT-PCR targeting the TCR CDR3 relied on the HTBI primer set. By a 13 V-J model, ophthalmopathy was set apart from stable hyperthyroidism.

This material consisted of peripheral blood mononuclear cells (PBMCs), taken at new diagnosis, from a patient treated with antithyroid drugs. This clonotype was obtained from a woman aged 40-49 years with Graves disease. V gene TRBV2 combines with J gene TRBJ2-3; tentatively, D is TRBD2 (5 bases). CDR3 loop: CASRDGLFTDTQYF. CDR3 coding DNA: TGTGCCAGCAGAGATGGACTTTTCACAGATACGCAGTATTTT.